One sample yielded the 24 T cell receptor beta chains listed below, sequenced in a study of blood T cell repertoires in COVID-19. Profiled with immunoSEQ multiplex PCR; TCRdb holds only in-frame clones, not every one. Among approximately 350,000 clones listed, 80% to 85% were seen once. The sequencing input was PBMCs or T cells enriched from blood (not recorded which). The receptor set was obtained from a woman between 50 and 59 years old who had recovered from COVID-19.

V is TRBV27 and J is TRBJ1-6; D gene unclear. The CDR3 loop spans 15 amino acids. Germline assignment: CDR1 MNHEY and CDR2 SMNVEV (reference sequence). Trimming shortened V by 2 bases and J by 7 bases, and 12 bases separated the two germline ends. The CDR3 nucleotides are TGTGCCAGCAGTTTAAACGTGCCACAAAATTCACCCCTCCACTTT. Protein product: CASSLNVPQNSPLHF.

The chain couples TRBV2 to TRBJ2-1; 8 bases agree with TRBD2. The CDR3 is made up of 16 amino acids. Per the germline V gene, CDR1 is SNHLY and CDR2 is FYNNEI. The trim removed 4 bases at V and 7 bases at J, leaving 12 bases unmatched. CDR3 residues: CASSGVPGLVRNEQFF. The CDR3 DNA reads as TGTGCCAGCAGTGGGGTACCGGGACTAGTCAGGAATGAGCAGTTCTTC.

This clone was seen a few times. CDR3 coding DNA: TGTGCCAGCAGTTCATCCCGGGGCTCCTACGAGCAGTACTTC. Translated: CASSSSRGSYEQYF. The V gene is TRBV27, the J gene TRBJ2-7; D may be TRBD2 (5 bases). The germline CDR1 and CDR2 sequences are MNHEY and SMNVEV (reference sequence). V was clipped by 4 bases and J by 0 bases, with 10 bases between them. This CDR3 is 14 amino acids long.

In this sample, this clone turned up once. The J gene is TRBJ1-1, the V gene TRBV6-5; D is perhaps TRBD1 (5 bases). Trimming pared 5 bases from V and 5 bases from J, leaving 15 bases between. The CDR3 is made up of 14 amino acids. Germline V CDR1 and CDR2: MNHEY, SVGAGI. For the CDR3, the DNA is TGTGCCAGCAGTCCACGCCAAACAGGTACTGAAGCTTTCTTT. It specifies CASSPRQTGTEAFF.

V gene TRBV5-1 combines with J gene TRBJ2-5; D not resolved. CDR1 SGHRS and CDR2 YFSETQ come from the germline V gene. The CDR3 has 12 residues. V lost 2 bases, J lost 0 bases, and 2 bases lay in between. CDR3 sequence reads: CASSFNQETQYF. The CDR3 region has the DNA TGCGCCAGCAGCTTTAACCAAGAGACCCAGTACTTC.

This chain links TRBV6-2 or TRBV6-3 with TRBJ2-3, with D tentatively TRBD1 (5 bases). CDR3 size: 15 residues. Trimming took 6 bases from V and 2 from J, leaving 15 bases between them. CDR1 MNHEY and CDR2 SVGEGT come from the germline V gene. Here the CDR3 reads CASRPLAGLTDTQYF. CDR3 bases: TGTGCCAGCAGGCCTTTAGCAGGGCTCACAGATACGCAGTATTTT.

The rearrangement joins TRBV9 to TRBJ1-2; 8 bases line up with TRBD1. This CDR3 comprises 13 residues. The germline CDR1 and CDR2 sequences are SGDLS and YYNGEE. V was clipped by 5 bases and J by 7 bases; unmatched bases: 7. The CDR3 DNA follows: TGTGCCAGCAGGGGACAGGCAGGCAGTGGCTACACCTTC. Translated: CASRGQAGSGYTF. Using reference TRBV9 and TRBJ1-2 for the parts outside the CDR3, the full variable domain is DSGVTQTPKHLITATGQRVTLRCSPRSGDLSVYWYQQSLDQGLQFLIQYYNGEERAKGNILERFSAQQFPDLHSELNLSSLELGDSALYFCASRGQAGSGYTFGSGTRLTVV.

The rearrangement uses TRBV9 and TRBJ2-7; D might be TRBD1 (6 bases). CDR1 and CDR2 from the germline V gene are SGDLS and YYNGEE. CDR3 length: 14 residues. The V gene lost 3 bases and the J gene lost 3 bases, with 13 bases spanning the gap. The CDR3 nucleotides are TGTGCCAGCAGCGCCTCGACAGGAATCTACGAGCAGTACTTC. As protein: CASSASTGIYEQYF.

The chain recombines TRBV5-4 with TRBJ2-2; 8 bases fit TRBD2. In germline, CDR1 is SGHNT, CDR2 YYREEE (reference sequence). This CDR3 is built from 16 residues. The J segment lost 4 bases and the V segment lost 4 bases, leaving 9 bases of the junction unmatched. This CDR3 reads CASSHKRESTTGELFF. CDR3 nucleotide sequence: TGTGCCAGCAGCCACAAGCGGGAGTCTACCACCGGGGAGCTGTTTTTT.

The rearrangement uses TRBV11-2 and TRBJ1-1, with 8 bases that match TRBD1. Trimming cost V 0 bases and J 1 base; bases outside gene matches: 7. The length of the CDR3 is 17 residues. Germline lookup yields CDR1 SGHAT and CDR2 FQNNGV. The CDR3 is CASSLDRSGGRNTEAFF. DNA for the CDR3: TGTGCCAGCAGCTTAGACCGCTCAGGGGGCCGGAACACTGAAGCTTTCTTT.

The chain carries TRBV4-1 and TRBJ1-1, with D unclear. V was pared by 2 bases and J by 7 bases, with 20 bases between. The germline CDR1 and CDR2 sequences are MGHRA and YSYEKL. The CDR3 has 16 residues. The CDR3 region has the DNA TGCGCCAGCAGCCAAAATCCCGGGATTCGCCCACGTGAAGCTTTCTTT. Translating it yields CASSQNPGIRPREAFF.

The chain joins TRBV7-8 to TRBJ2-7; TRBD2 matches 7 bases. The J segment lost 1 base and the V segment lost 3 bases, leaving 9 bases of the junction unmatched. The V gene's germline CDR1 is SGHVS and CDR2 FQNEAQ. The CDR3 has 16 residues. Here the CDR3 DNA reads TGTGCCAGCAGCTTTTATTTGGGAGGGGCGTCCTACGAGCAGTACTTC. Protein product: CASSFYLGGASYEQYF.

Only one count was recorded for this clone. The V gene is TRBV5-5, the J gene TRBJ1-2; maybe TRBD1 (5 bases). The CDR3 is made up of 14 amino acids. Trimming stripped 0 bases from V and 1 base from J, with 7 bases between. From germline, CDR1 is SGHKS and CDR2 YYEKEE (reference sequence). For the CDR3, the DNA is TGTGCCAGCAGCTTGGTCCAGGGTAACTATGGCTACACCTTC. This gives the protein CASSLVQGNYGYTF.

CDR3 loop: CASSLQDGREFF. In DNA, the CDR3 is TGTGCCAGCAGCTTACAGGACGGGCGGGAGTTCTTC. The chain carries TRBV7-9 and TRBJ2-1, with D perhaps matching TRBD2 (5 bases). CDR1 is SEHNR, CDR2 FQNEAQ, per germline (reference sequence). The CDR3 length is 12 residues. The ends were cut back, 2 bases at V and 14 bases at J, with 13 bases in the middle.

This clone has a handful of counts. The chain uses TRBV29-1 and TRBJ2-2; D might be TRBD1 (6 bases). Trimming removed 3 bases at V and 7 bases at J, with 15 bases between. The CDR3 extends over 14 amino acids. CDR1 and CDR2 (germline): SQVTM, ANQGSEA. The CDR3 sequence: CSVEGAWGNGELFF. CDR3 in DNA: TGCAGCGTTGAGGGGGCGTGGGGAAACGGGGAGCTGTTTTTT.

This clone was detected a few times. The rearrangement links TRBV12-3 or TRBV12-4 to TRBJ1-2, with D tentatively TRBD1 (6 bases). V was pared by 6 bases and J by 5 bases, with 13 bases between. The CDR3 sequence is 13 residues long. This CDR3 reads CASRLDSAYGYTF. Here the CDR3 DNA reads TGTGCCAGCAGGCTGGACAGTGCTTATGGCTACACCTTC.

The chain combines TRBV19 with TRBJ2-3; D gene unclear. With 1 base removed from V and 0 bases from J, the gap between germline ends came to 14 bases. Per germline, CDR1 LNHDA and CDR2 SQIVND (reference sequence). The CDR3 has 17 residues. The CDR3 sequence is CASSIGSSGSSTDTQYF. DNA of the CDR3: TGTGCCAGTAGTATAGGGTCTAGTGGGTCTAGCACAGATACGCAGTATTTT.

The genes are TRBV11-3 and TRBJ2-1; 11 bases match TRBD1. The germline CDR1 and CDR2 sequences are SGHNT and YENEEA. Losses at the gene ends were 5 bases for V and 4 bases for J; bases not matched to a gene: 7. This CDR3 region has 16 residues. DNA for the CDR3: TGTGCCAGCAGCGAGCTCGGGGACAGGGGGTACAATGAGCAGTTCTTC. Translated, it gives CASSELGDRGYNEQFF.

This clone was recorded a few times. The V and J genes are TRBV30 and TRBJ2-1, with 8 bases that match TRBD1. Germline V lookup: CDR1 GTSNPN, CDR2 SVGIG (reference sequence). This CDR3 region has 14 residues. The ends lost 3 bases at V and 1 base at J; junction bases unmatched: 2. The CDR3 region has the DNA TGTGCCTGGAGAGACAGGGGTTCCTACAATGAGCAGTTCTTC. It codes for CAWRDRGSYNEQFF.

The chain recombines TRBV7-2 with TRBJ1-3, with D unclear. Germline lookup yields CDR1 SGHTA and CDR2 FQGNSA. V was cut by 4 bases and J by 0 bases, with 10 bases left in between. The CDR3 extends over 15 amino acids. The CDR3 loop is CASSYDISSGNTIYF. As DNA, the CDR3 is TGTGCCAGCAGCTACGATATCAGCTCTGGAAACACCATATATTTT.

A single count supports this clone. The chain employs TRBV7-2 and TRBJ1-2; maybe TRBD1 (6 bases). The CDR3 runs to 15 residues. Germline lookup yields CDR1 SGHTA and CDR2 FQGNSA. Trimming left V 4 bases short and J 2 bases short, with 14 bases between. Here the CDR3 DNA reads TGTGCCAGCAGCTGGGGAGGGGGGAAAAACTATGGCTACACCTTC. This gives the protein CASSWGGGKNYGYTF.

The rearrangement links TRBV28 to TRBJ1-2, with D tentatively TRBD1 (5 bases). The length of the CDR3 is 15 residues. V lost 1 base, J lost 4 bases, and 13 bases lay in between. Germline values: CDR1 MDHEN, CDR2 SYDVKM. The CDR3 loop is CASSLSRQQSYGYTF. The CDR3 DNA reads as TGTGCCAGCAGTTTATCTAGACAGCAAAGCTATGGCTACACCTTC.

This clone was seen a few times. This rearrangement joins TRBV29-1 to TRBJ2-3, with 9 bases lining up with TRBD2. Germline V gene data show CDR1 as SQVTM and CDR2 as ANQGSEA. With 7 bases clipped from V and 5 bases from J, the junction kept 13 bases outside the gene matches. This CDR3 has 15 residues. The CDR3 loop is CSGLDPQRGVDTQYF. As DNA, the CDR3 is TGCAGCGGCCTAGACCCCCAGCGGGGGGTAGATACGCAGTATTTT.

J is TRBJ1-6 and V is TRBV6-2 or TRBV6-3; D perhaps matches TRBD1 (5 bases). This CDR3 has 16 amino acids. Trimming cost V 0 bases and J 7 bases, with 13 bases left between them. Germline loops: CDR1 MNHEY, CDR2 SVGEGT. For the CDR3, the DNA is TGTGCCAGCAGTTACTCGATAAAGGGGCGGAATTCACCCCTCCACTTT. It translates to CASSYSIKGRNSPLHF.